This is a list of T cell receptor beta chains from one sample in a study of CD8+CD57+ T cells in acquired aplastic anemia. TCRdb fed the reads into MiXCR, producing one record per CDR3 protein. This sample has roughly 38,000 distinct CDR3 sequences; more than 65% occur once, and the top ten carry 22%. The sample comprised sorted CD4+, CD8+, or CD8+CD57+ T cells (not recorded which) from PBMCs. The source is a human donor in good health, serving as a control. Each CDR3 is given with its conserved first and last residue. The order of the fields is V gene, clone size, J gene, D gene, CDR3 length, CDR3 DNA, CDR3 protein. The D gene is left open where the match is weak. Clone size, where shown, is once, few, many, or a class for clones that have expanded.

TRBV20-1	-	TRBJ2-3	TRBD2	14	TGCAGTGCTAGGGTAGCGGGCCTGGGGGATACGCAGTATTTT	CSARVAGLGDTQYF
TRBV28	-	TRBJ1-2	-	13	TGTGCCAGCAGTTCAACCCAGGGAGGGGGCTACACCTTC	CASSSTQGGGYTF
TRBV5-1	-	TRBJ1-6	-	14	TGCGCCAGCAGCTTGGGACTATATAATTCACCCCTCCACTTT	CASSLGLYNSPLHF
TRBV2	-	TRBJ2-1	TRBD2	17	TGTGCCAGCAGTGATCGGAGACTAGCGGGGGGGCACAATGAGCAGTTCTTC	CASSDRRLAGGHNEQFF
TRBV7-6	few	TRBJ1-3	-	18	TGTGCCAGCAGCTTAGGTCTCGGTAGGGGCCAATCTGGAAACACCATATATTTT	CASSLGLGRGQSGNTIYF
TRBV12-3/TRBV12-4	-	TRBJ2-7	-	12	TGTGCCAGCAGTCGGATAAATTACGAGCAGTACTTC	CASSRINYEQYF
TRBV19	once	TRBJ2-7	-	15	TGTGCCAGCAGCCCCCCCTATGGCGACTCCTACGAGCAGTACTTC	CASSPPYGDSYEQYF
TRBV2	-	TRBJ1-1	TRBD1	14	TGTGCCAGCAGTCTTACAGGGGGGAACACTGAAGCTTTCTTT	CASSLTGGNTEAFF
TRBV19	-	TRBJ2-3	-	12	TGTGCCAGTAGCCCATCTAGAGATACGCAGTATTTT	CASSPSRDTQYF
TRBV10-3	-	TRBJ2-7	-	13	TGTGCCAGCAGTTCGACAAAAACCTACGAGCAGTACTTC	CASSSTKTYEQYF
TRBV12-3/TRBV12-4	-	TRBJ1-6	TRBD1	16	TGTGCCAGCAGTCCGACGCCAGGGGGCAGTGGTTCACCCCTCCACTTT	CASSPTPGGSGSPLHF
TRBV20-1	-	TRBJ1-2	TRBD1	14	TGCAGTGCTAGAGAGGACAGGGGGGTCTATGGCTACACCTTC	CSAREDRGVYGYTF
TRBV11-1	-	TRBJ1-3	-	16	TGTGCCAGCAGCTTAGGCGCAGGCTCGGCTGGAAACACCATATATTTT	CASSLGAGSAGNTIYF
TRBV29-1	-	TRBJ1-1	-	14	TGCAGCGTTGCGGGCAGGGGCTCGGTCACTGAAGCTTTCTTT	CSVAGRGSVTEAFF
TRBV5-1	-	TRBJ1-3	TRBD1	15	TGCGCCAGCAGCGCGGACAGGGGGCCTGGAAACACCATATATTTT	CASSADRGPGNTIYF
TRBV2	-	TRBJ2-5	TRBD2	15	TGTGCCAGCAGTGATCAAGGACTAGCGGAAGAGACCCAGTACTTC	CASSDQGLAEETQYF
TRBV7-6	-	TRBJ2-3	TRBD2	16	TGTGCCAGCAGCTTTGAACTAGCGGGGGGCACAGATACGCAGTATTTT	CASSFELAGGTDTQYF
TRBV2	few	TRBJ2-1	-	14	TGTGCCAGTCAAAGTCTTACCTCCTACAATGAGCAGTTCTTC	CASQSLTSYNEQFF
TRBV4-1	-	TRBJ2-3	-	14	TGCGCCAGCAGCCAAACTGAGACCACAGATACGCAGTATTTT	CASSQTETTDTQYF
TRBV9	-	TRBJ2-3	-	16	TGTGCCAGCAGCGTATCTCCGGGACCAGGTACAGATACGCAGTATTTT	CASSVSPGPGTDTQYF
TRBV2	-	TRBJ2-7	-	14	TGTGCCAGCAGTGAACCGGGGAGCTCCTACGAGCAGTACTTC	CASSEPGSSYEQYF
TRBV29-1	-	TRBJ2-7	-	11	TGCAGCGGGAACAGGAACGACGAGCAGTACTTC	CSGNRNDEQYF
TRBV7-7	-	TRBJ2-7	TRBD1	14	TGTGCTAGCAGCCCCGGACAGGGGGCTTACGAGCAGTACTTC	CASSPGQGAYEQYF
TRBV27	-	TRBJ2-7	TRBD1	14	TGTGCCAGCAGTTCCGGGACAGGGCCGTACGAGCAGTACTTC	CASSSGTGPYEQYF
TRBV6-2/TRBV6-3	many	TRBJ1-5	TRBD1	19	TGTGCCAGCAGTTACACGACGGGACAGGGGGTTTCAAGCTTTCAGCCCCAGCATTTT	CASSYTTGQGVSSFQPQHF
TRBV2	-	TRBJ2-3	TRBD1	16	TGTGCCAGCAGGAGGACAGGGACGGTGGGCACAGATACGCAGTATTTT	CASRRTGTVGTDTQYF
TRBV7-2	-	TRBJ1-6	-	13	TGTGCCAGCAGCTTAGACAGGGATTCACCCCTCCACTTT	CASSLDRDSPLHF
TRBV24-1	-	TRBJ2-7	TRBD2	20	TGTGCCACCAGTGATTCCCCCCCAGAACTTGGGAAAGCGGGAGTCTACGAGCAGTACTTC	CATSDSPPELGKAGVYEQYF
TRBV29-1	-	TRBJ2-3	-	13	TGCAGCGTGACTGACAGATACACAGATACGCAGTATTTT	CSVTDRYTDTQYF
TRBV2	-	TRBJ2-4	-	13	TGTGCCAGCGGGGGAGAAGCCAAAAACATTCAGTACTTC	CASGGEAKNIQYF
TRBV19	-	TRBJ2-5	-	13	TGTGCCAGCCGAGATTGGGGACAAGAGACCCAGTACTTC	CASRDWGQETQYF
TRBV9	once	TRBJ1-5	-	15	TGTGCCAGCAGCGTAAGCAGTTATAGCAATCAGCCCCAGCATTTT	CASSVSSYSNQPQHF
TRBV7-6	-	TRBJ2-5	TRBD1	15	TGTGCCAGCAGCTTAGCGACAGGGGGCAGGGAGACCCAGTACTTC	CASSLATGGRETQYF
TRBV20-1	-	TRBJ2-7	-	14	TGCAGTGCTAGCCCGGGACTGATGACCTACGAGCAGTACTTC	CSASPGLMTYEQYF
TRBV9	medium-sized	TRBJ2-3	TRBD2	16	TGTGCCAGCAGCGTAGGACTAGCGGGGCGAACAGATACGCAGTATTTT	CASSVGLAGRTDTQYF
TRBV4-1	-	TRBJ2-7	-	14	TGCGCCAGCAGCCAATCAGGGATGGCCTACGAGCAGTACTTC	CASSQSGMAYEQYF
TRBV2	-	TRBJ1-6	TRBD1	14	TGTGCCAGCAGCCAGACAGGGCTGAATTCACCCCTCCACTTT	CASSQTGLNSPLHF
TRBV10-3	once	TRBJ1-2	-	12	TGTGCCATCAGTGAGTTCGGGGGTGGCTACACCTTC	CAISEFGGGYTF
TRBV2	-	TRBJ2-3	-	14	TGTGCCAGCAGTGAAGAGACAAGGCAAGATACGCAGTATTTT	CASSEETRQDTQYF
TRBV24-1	-	TRBJ1-2	-	12	TGTGCCACCAGTGATTACAGCTATGGCTACACCTTC	CATSDYSYGYTF
TRBV10-2	-	TRBJ2-1	TRBD1	15	TGCGCCAGCGAAGGGACAGGCAACCCCTACAATGAGCAGTTCTTC	CASEGTGNPYNEQFF
TRBV10-1	-	TRBJ2-7	TRBD1	15	TGCGCCAGCAGTGAGTCGGCGAACAGGGGGCACGAGCAGTACTTC	CASSESANRGHEQYF
TRBV2	-	TRBJ1-2	TRBD1	15	TGTGCCAGCAGTGAAGCGCGACAGGGGGCGTTTGGCTACACCTTC	CASSEARQGAFGYTF
TRBV5-1	-	TRBJ2-5	TRBD2	16	TGCGCCAGCAGCTCGAGTAGCGGGAGGGCCCGGGAGACCCAGTACTTC	CASSSSSGRARETQYF
TRBV13	medium-sized	TRBJ2-1	-	14	TGTGCCAGCAGCATATTCGACGGTTACAATGAGCAGTTCTTC	CASSIFDGYNEQFF
TRBV10-3	-	TRBJ1-2	-	13	TGTGCCATCAGTGAGTCAGGAAACTATGGCTACACCTTC	CAISESGNYGYTF
TRBV9	-	TRBJ1-1	-	13	TGTGCCAGCAGCCGGGATCCGAACACTGAAGCTTTCTTT	CASSRDPNTEAFF
TRBV24-1	-	TRBJ1-2	TRBD1	11	TGTGCCACCAGCGGAGGGGGCGGCTACACCTTC	CATSGGGGYTF
TRBV7-9	-	TRBJ2-7	-	14	TGTGCCAGCAGCTTAGTAGACGCGACCTACGAGCAGTACTTC	CASSLVDATYEQYF